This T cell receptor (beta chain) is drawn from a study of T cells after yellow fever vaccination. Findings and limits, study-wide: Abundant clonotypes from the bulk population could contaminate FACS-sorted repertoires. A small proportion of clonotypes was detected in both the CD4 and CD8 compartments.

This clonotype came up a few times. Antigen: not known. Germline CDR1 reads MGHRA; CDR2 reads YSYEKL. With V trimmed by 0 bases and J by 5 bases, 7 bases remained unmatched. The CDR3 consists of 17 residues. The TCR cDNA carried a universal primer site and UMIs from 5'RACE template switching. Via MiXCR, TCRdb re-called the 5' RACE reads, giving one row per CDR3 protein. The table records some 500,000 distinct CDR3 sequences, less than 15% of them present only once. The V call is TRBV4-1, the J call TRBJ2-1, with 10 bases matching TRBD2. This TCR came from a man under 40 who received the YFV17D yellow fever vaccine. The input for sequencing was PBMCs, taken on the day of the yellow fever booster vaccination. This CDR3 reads CASSQDRLAGVNNEQFF. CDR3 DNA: TGCGCCAGCAGCCAAGATCGTCTAGCGGGGGTAAACAATGAGCAGTTCTTC.